This paragraph reports one T cell receptor (beta chain). The target antigen is unknown. These data originate in a study of T cell responses to AZD1222 COVID-19 vaccine. Study-level results: Spike as a whole was targeted by vaccine-associated CD4 TCRs, dominant at 160-218 and 743-854. Sampled repertoires all dated from after the peak T cell response. Seropositive at baseline were only a handful of AZD1222 recipients.

Measured with immunoSEQ multiplex PCR; TCRdb has only the in-frame clones, and not every one. The sample carries more than 150,000 clones, around 90% recorded once. This CDR3 has 17 amino acids. The rearrangement links TRBV21-1 to TRBJ2-7; the table's D call, TRBD1, has no DNA check behind it. TRBV21-1 is given as a pseudogene. The sequenced sample was peripheral blood, obtained on day 0 of AZD1222 vaccination. The sequence was obtained from an adult in good health. The CDR3 DNA sequence: TGTGCCAGCAGCAGACAAAGGACAGATCTTATTCTCTACGAGCAGTACTTC. Protein: CASSRQRTDLILYEQYF.